This is a list of T cell receptor beta chains from one sample in a study of T-cell reconstitution after alpha-beta-depleted transplantation in children. MiXCR was run by TCRdb on the PCR reads, yielding one entry per CDR3 protein. The sample has 600,000 or so distinct CDR3 sequences; about 23% are singletons. The sample here was PBMCs, mostly from graft donor cells, taken 360 days after TCRalphabeta/CD19-depleted stem cell transplant. The source of these receptors is a boy in the first two years of life who had a stem cell transplant for acute myeloid leukemia, so the T cells may come from the graft donor. Each CDR3 is given without its conserved first and last residue. Each record gives: CDR3 protein, V gene, J gene.

cdr3_aa: ASSPISNYEQY; v_call: TRBV7-9; j_call: TRBJ2-7
cdr3_aa: ASSLGTGGGDEQY; v_call: TRBV12-3/TRBV12-4; j_call: TRBJ2-7
cdr3_aa: ASSRRRDGTEAF; v_call: TRBV6-1; j_call: TRBJ1-1
cdr3_aa: ASSDNWSDTQY; v_call: TRBV2; j_call: TRBJ2-3
cdr3_aa: SASGTSASTDTQY; v_call: TRBV20-1; j_call: TRBJ2-3
cdr3_aa: ASSLVTGGGTDTEAF; v_call: TRBV5-1; j_call: TRBJ1-1
cdr3_aa: SGGERHTGELF; v_call: TRBV29-1; j_call: TRBJ2-2
cdr3_aa: ASSYEEARPTDTQY; v_call: TRBV6-5; j_call: TRBJ2-3
cdr3_aa: ASSLRGSTDTQY; v_call: TRBV28; j_call: TRBJ2-3
cdr3_aa: ASSSGGGYFNEQF; v_call: TRBV5-1; j_call: TRBJ2-1
cdr3_aa: SARSGTRLGDPYNEQF; v_call: TRBV20-1; j_call: TRBJ2-1
cdr3_aa: SASPVSGMGDTQY; v_call: TRBV20-1; j_call: TRBJ2-3
cdr3_aa: ASWGRGPYEQY; v_call: TRBV6-5; j_call: TRBJ2-7
cdr3_aa: ASSQDGEGTQY; v_call: TRBV4-2; j_call: TRBJ2-5
cdr3_aa: SARDSTEWNSPLH; v_call: TRBV20-1; j_call: TRBJ1-6
cdr3_aa: ATSRDRGYEQY; v_call: TRBV15; j_call: TRBJ2-7
cdr3_aa: ASSLGGYAF; v_call: TRBV28; j_call: TRBJ1-1
cdr3_aa: SAKDPDRVLGEQY; v_call: TRBV20-1; j_call: TRBJ2-7
cdr3_aa: AIGQGRDTEAF; v_call: TRBV10-3; j_call: TRBJ1-1
cdr3_aa: SAPLVRASGVYEQY; v_call: TRBV20-1; j_call: TRBJ2-7
cdr3_aa: SARRTGGYYEQY; v_call: TRBV20-1; j_call: TRBJ2-7
cdr3_aa: ATSRQGAHETQY; v_call: TRBV15; j_call: TRBJ2-5
cdr3_aa: AILAGANTGELF; v_call: TRBV10-3; j_call: TRBJ2-2
cdr3_aa: ASSSWGNTEAF; v_call: TRBV6-2/TRBV6-3; j_call: TRBJ1-1
cdr3_aa: ASSLGSGNYGYT; v_call: TRBV7-9; j_call: TRBJ1-2
cdr3_aa: ASSPPLVYNEQF; v_call: TRBV5-1; j_call: TRBJ2-1
cdr3_aa: ASSFNGPTNEKLF; v_call: TRBV28; j_call: TRBJ1-4
cdr3_aa: ATSKGPSSYNEQF; v_call: TRBV15; j_call: TRBJ2-1
cdr3_aa: ASSLVLAGDYNEQF; v_call: TRBV11-1; j_call: TRBJ2-1
cdr3_aa: ASTDRGSLYEQY; v_call: TRBV6-2/TRBV6-3; j_call: TRBJ2-7
cdr3_aa: SVEEGWETQY; v_call: TRBV29-1; j_call: TRBJ2-5
cdr3_aa: ASSFTGFDEQF; v_call: TRBV5-1; j_call: TRBJ2-1
cdr3_aa: ASRTRVEHYEQY; v_call: TRBV19; j_call: TRBJ2-7
cdr3_aa: SARDRGGGGT; v_call: TRBV20-1; j_call: TRBJ1-2
cdr3_aa: ASSLFSPDSSYNEQF; v_call: TRBV5-1; j_call: TRBJ2-1
cdr3_aa: SVIDSPDYGYT; v_call: TRBV29-1; j_call: TRBJ1-2